The sequence of this T cell receptor (beta chain) was determined in a study of OX40 agonist ivuxolimab in advanced cancers. This clone was recorded a few times. Measured with immunoSEQ multiplex PCR; TCRdb has only the in-frame clones, and not every one. The sample yields some 64,000 clones, roughly 89% seen once. CDR3 length: 16 residues. V was shortened by 3 bases and J by 9 bases, with 21 bases between the two germline ends. Germline CDR1 LGHNA, CDR2 YSLEER. This TCR derives from an adult with an advanced solid tumor such as melanoma, head and neck, liver or kidney cancer. The material was CD4+ or CD8+ T cells sorted from blood, obtained in a trial of the OX40 agonist ivuxolimab. The rearrangement links TRBV4-3 to TRBJ2-1; D perhaps matches TRBD2 (5 bases). This CDR3 is CASSQDWVQSVGEQFF. CDR3 DNA sequence: TGCGCCAGCAGCCAGGACTGGGTCCAATCGGTTGGTGAGCAGTTCTTC.